The present T cell receptor (beta chain) was sequenced within a study of shared clonotypes between healthy human individuals. General observations from the study: The donor pool, a small one, limited the genetic and exposure-history diversity represented.

V shed 4 bases and J shed 4 bases, with 13 bases lying between them. CDR3 length: 14 amino acids. Germline CDR1 MNHEY, CDR2 SMNVEV (reference sequence). It was at deep level that the assay was run. This table comes from immunoSEQ multiplex PCR, and its TCRdb copy is limited to in-frame clones, with some not included. This table has 400,000 to 550,000 clones, about 80% appearing once. In regard to this clone: Its matching antigen is unknown.

The clonotype was recovered from a woman aged 40 to 50 in good health. Some clones in this sample may be carry-over from other donors' samples. Sequencing was carried out using PBMCs. The chain employs TRBV27 and TRBJ1-2, with TRBD1 as a possible D gene (6 bases). CDR3 residues: CASSWAGGLYGYTF. For the CDR3, the DNA is TGTGCCAGCAGTTGGGCCGGGGGCCTCTATGGCTACACCTTC.